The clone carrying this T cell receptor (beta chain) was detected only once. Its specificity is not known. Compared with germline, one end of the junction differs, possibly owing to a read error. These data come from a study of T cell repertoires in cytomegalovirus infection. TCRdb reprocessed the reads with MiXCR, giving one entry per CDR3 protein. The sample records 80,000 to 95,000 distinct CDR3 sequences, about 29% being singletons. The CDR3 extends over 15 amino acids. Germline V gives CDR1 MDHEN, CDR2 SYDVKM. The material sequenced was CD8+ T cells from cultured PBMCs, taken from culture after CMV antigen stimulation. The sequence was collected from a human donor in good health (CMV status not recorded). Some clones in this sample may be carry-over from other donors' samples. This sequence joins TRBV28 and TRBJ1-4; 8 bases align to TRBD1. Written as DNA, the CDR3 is TGTGCCAGCCGTTTAGCAGGGGGCCCGAATGAAAAACTGTTTTTT. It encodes CASRLAGGPNEKLFF.